This T cell receptor (beta chain) was retrieved from a study of preoperative IRX-2 immunotherapy in early breast cancer. Documented treatment: preoperative locoregional IRX-2 cytokine immunotherapy. This phase Ib study tested locoregional IRX-2 cytokine immunotherapy given before surgery. The CDR3 totals 14 residues. The V gene lost 4 bases and the J gene lost 5 bases, with 14 bases spanning the gap. Germline lookup yields CDR1 SGHDN and CDR2 FVKESK. The method was immunoSEQ multiplex PCR; TCRdb's version includes in-frame clones alone and lacks a portion of them. Of more than 20,000 clones listed, roughly 80% are singletons.

Sequencing was performed on lymph node tissue, taken after IRX-2 immunotherapy. The receptor comes from a human donor with breast cancer. The chain is built from TRBV14 and TRBJ1-2; tentatively, D is TRBD1 (5 bases). The CDR3 is CASSRGNGGYGYTF. The CDR3 nucleotides are TGTGCCAGCAGCCGCGGAAACGGGGGTTATGGCTACACCTTC. The whole variable domain, filled in from reference TRBV14 and TRBJ1-2, reads EAGVTQFPSHSVIEKGQTVTLRCDPISGHDNLYWYRRVMGKEIKFLLHFVKESKQDESGMPNNRFLAERTGGTYSTLKVQPAELEDSGVYFCASSRGNGGYGYTFGSGTRLTVV.